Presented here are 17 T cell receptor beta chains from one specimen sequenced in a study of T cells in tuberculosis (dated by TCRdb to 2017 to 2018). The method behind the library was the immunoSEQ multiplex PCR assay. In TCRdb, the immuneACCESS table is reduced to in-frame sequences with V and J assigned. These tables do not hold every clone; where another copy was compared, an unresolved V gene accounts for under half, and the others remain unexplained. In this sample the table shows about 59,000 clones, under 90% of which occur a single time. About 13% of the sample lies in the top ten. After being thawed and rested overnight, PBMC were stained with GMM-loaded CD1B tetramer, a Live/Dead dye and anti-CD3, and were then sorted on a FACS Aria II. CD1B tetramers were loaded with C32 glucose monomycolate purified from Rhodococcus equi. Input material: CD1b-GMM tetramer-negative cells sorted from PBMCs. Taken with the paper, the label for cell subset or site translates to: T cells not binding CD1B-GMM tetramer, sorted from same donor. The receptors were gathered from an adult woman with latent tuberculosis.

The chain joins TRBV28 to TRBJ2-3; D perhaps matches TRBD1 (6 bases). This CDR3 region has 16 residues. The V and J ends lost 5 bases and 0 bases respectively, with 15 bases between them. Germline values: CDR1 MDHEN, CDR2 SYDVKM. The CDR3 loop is CASSPYRTASTDTQYF. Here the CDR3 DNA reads TGTGCCAGCAGTCCCTATAGGACAGCTAGCACAGATACGCAGTATTTT.

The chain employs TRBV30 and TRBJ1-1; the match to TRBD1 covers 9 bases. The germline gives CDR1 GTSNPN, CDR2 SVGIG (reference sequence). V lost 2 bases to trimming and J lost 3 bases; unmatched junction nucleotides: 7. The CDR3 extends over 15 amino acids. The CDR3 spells CAWSPRTGVYTEAFF. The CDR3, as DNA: TGTGCCTGGAGTCCCAGGACAGGGGTCTACACTGAAGCTTTCTTT.

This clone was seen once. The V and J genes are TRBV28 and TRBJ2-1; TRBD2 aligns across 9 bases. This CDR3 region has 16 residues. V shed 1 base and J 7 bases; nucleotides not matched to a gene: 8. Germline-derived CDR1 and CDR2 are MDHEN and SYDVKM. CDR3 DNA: TGTGCCAGCAGTTTATTGTTCGGGACTAGCAATAATGAGCAGTTCTTC. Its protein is CASSLLFGTSNNEQFF.

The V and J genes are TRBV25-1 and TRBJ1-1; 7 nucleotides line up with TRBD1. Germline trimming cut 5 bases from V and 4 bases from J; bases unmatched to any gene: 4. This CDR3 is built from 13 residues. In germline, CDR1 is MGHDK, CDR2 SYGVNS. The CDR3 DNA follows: TGTGCCAGCAGTTCAGGGGGAGTCACTGAAGCTTTCTTT. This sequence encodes CASSSGGVTEAFF.

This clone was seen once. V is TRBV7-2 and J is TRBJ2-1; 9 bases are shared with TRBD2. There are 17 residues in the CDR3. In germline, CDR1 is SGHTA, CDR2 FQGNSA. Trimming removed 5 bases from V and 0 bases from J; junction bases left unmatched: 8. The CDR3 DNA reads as TGTGCCAGCAGCCCCCGAAGCGGGGGGACCTCCTACAATGAGCAGTTCTTC. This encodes CASSPRSGGTSYNEQFF.

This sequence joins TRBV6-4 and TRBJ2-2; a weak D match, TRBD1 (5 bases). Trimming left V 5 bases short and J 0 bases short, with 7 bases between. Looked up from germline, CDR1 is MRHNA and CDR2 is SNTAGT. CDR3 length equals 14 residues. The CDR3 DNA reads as TGTGCCAGCAGTCGACAGACGAACACCGGGGAGCTGTTTTTT. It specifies CASSRQTNTGELFF.

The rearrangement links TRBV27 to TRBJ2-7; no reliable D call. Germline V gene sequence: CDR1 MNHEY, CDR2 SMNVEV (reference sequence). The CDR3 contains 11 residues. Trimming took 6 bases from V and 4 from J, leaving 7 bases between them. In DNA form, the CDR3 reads TGTGCCAGCAGGGCAAAATACGAGCAGTACTTC. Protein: CASRAKYEQYF.

CDR3 nucleotide sequence: TGTGCCTGGGACAGGGCTAGCAATCAGCCCCAGCATTTT. Translated, it gives CAWDRASNQPQHF. This chain uses TRBV30 with TRBJ1-5; 7 bases map to TRBD1. J lost 0 bases, V lost 5 bases, and 1 base had no gene match. Germline loops: CDR1 GTSNPN, CDR2 SVGIG (reference sequence). The CDR3 extends over 13 amino acids.

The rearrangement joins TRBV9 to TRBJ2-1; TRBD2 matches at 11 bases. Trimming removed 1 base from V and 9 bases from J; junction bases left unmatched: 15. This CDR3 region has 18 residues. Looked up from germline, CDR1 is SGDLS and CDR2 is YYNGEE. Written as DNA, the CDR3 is TGTGCCAGCAGCGTACGAACGGGGACTAGCGGACTTTCCTCTGAGCAGTTCTTC. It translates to CASSVRTGTSGLSSEQFF.

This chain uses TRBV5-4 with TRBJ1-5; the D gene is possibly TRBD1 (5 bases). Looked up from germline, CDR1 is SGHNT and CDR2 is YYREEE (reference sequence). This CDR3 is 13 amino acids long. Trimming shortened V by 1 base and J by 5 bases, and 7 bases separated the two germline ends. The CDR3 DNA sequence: TGTGCCAGCAGCTTGTGGGGGGATCAGCCCCAGCATTTT. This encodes CASSLWGDQPQHF.

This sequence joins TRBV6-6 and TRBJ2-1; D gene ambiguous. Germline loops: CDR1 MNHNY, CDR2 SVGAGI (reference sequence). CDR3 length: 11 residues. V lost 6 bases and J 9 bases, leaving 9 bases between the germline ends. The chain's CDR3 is CASSFRAEQFF. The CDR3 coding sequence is TGTGCCAGCAGCTTTAGAGCTGAGCAGTTCTTC.

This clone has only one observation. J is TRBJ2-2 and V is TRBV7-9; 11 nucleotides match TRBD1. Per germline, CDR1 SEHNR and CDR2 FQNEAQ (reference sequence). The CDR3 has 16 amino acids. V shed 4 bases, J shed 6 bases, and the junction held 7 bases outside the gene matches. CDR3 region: CASSSYKGQGAGELFF. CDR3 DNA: TGTGCCAGCAGCTCGTATAAGGGACAGGGGGCCGGGGAGCTGTTTTTT.

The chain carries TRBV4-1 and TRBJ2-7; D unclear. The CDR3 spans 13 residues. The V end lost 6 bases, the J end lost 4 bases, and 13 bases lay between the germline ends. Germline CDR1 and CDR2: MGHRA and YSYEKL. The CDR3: CASSVEEIYEQYF. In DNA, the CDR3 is TGCGCCAGCAGTGTCGAAGAGATATACGAGCAGTACTTC.

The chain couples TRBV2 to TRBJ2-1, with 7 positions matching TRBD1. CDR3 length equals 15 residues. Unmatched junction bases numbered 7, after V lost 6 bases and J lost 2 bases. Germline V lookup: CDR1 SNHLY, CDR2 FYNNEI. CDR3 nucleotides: TGTGCCAGCAGCCCCGTGGACAGGCCCTACAATGAGCAGTTCTTC. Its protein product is CASSPVDRPYNEQFF. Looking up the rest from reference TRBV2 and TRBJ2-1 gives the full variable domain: EPEVTQTPSHQVTQMGQEVILRCVPISNHLYFYWYRQILGQKVEFLVSFYNNEISEKSEIFDDQFSVERPDGSNFTLKIRSTKLEDSAMYFCASSPVDRPYNEQFFGPGTRLTVL.

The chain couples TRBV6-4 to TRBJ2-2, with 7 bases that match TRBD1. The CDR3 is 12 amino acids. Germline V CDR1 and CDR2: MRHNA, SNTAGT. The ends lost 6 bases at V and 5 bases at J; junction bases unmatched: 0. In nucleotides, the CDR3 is TGTGCCAGCAGGACAGGGACCGGGGAGCTGTTTTTT. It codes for CASRTGTGELFF.

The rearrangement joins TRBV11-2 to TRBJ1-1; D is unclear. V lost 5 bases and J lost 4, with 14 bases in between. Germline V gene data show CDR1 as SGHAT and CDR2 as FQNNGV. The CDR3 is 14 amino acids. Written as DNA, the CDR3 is TGTGCCAGCAGCCTCAAGCGGGTTGGCACTGAAGCTTTCTTT. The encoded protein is CASSLKRVGTEAFF.

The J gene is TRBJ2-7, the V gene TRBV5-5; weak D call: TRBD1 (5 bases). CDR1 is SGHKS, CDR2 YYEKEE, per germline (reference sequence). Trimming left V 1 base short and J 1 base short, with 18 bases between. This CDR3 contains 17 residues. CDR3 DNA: TGTGCCAGCAGCTTGCGAATCCCCCAGGCAGGGTCCTACGAGCAGTACTTC. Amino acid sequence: CASSLRIPQAGSYEQYF.